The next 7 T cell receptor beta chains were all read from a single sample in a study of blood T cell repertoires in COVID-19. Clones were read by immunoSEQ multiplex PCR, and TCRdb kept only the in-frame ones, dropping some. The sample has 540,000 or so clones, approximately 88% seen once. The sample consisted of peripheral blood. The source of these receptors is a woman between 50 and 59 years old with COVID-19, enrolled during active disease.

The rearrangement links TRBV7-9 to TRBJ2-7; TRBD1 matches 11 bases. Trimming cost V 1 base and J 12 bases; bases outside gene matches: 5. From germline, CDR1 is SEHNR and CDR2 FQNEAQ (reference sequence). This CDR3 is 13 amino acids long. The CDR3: CASSLGTGGDPYF. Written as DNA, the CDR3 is TGTGCCAGCAGCTTAGGGACAGGGGGCGATCCGTACTTC. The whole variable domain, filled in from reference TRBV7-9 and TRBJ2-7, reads DTGVSQNPRHKITKRGQNVTFRCDPISEHNRLYWYRQTLGQGPEFLTYFQNEAQLEKSRLLSDRFSAERPKGSFSTLEIQRTEQGDSAMYLCASSLGTGGDPYFGPGTRLTVT.

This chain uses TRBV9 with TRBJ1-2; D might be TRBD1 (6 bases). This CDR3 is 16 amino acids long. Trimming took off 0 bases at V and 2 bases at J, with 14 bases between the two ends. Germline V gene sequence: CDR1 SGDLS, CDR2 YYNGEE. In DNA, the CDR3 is TGTGCCAGCAGCGTAGAGCCAGGGGCACAGAACTATGGCTACACCTTC. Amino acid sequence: CASSVEPGAQNYGYTF. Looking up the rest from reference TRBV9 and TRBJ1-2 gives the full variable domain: DSGVTQTPKHLITATGQRVTLRCSPRSGDLSVYWYQQSLDQGLQFLIQYYNGEERAKGNILERFSAQQFPDLHSELNLSSLELGDSALYFCASSVEPGAQNYGYTFGSGTRLTVV.

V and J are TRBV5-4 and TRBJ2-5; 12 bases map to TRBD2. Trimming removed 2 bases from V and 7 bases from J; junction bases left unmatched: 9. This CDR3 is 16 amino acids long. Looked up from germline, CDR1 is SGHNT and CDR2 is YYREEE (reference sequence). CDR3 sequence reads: CASSFSSGGAGGTQYF. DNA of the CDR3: TGTGCCAGCAGCTTCTCTAGCGGGGGGGCCGGTGGGACCCAGTACTTC.

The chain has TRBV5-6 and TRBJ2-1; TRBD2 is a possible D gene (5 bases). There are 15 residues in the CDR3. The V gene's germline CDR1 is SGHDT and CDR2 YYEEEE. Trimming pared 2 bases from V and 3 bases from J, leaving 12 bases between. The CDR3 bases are TGTGCCAGCAGCTTTATAGAGGGCGACTACAATGAGCAGTTCTTC. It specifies CASSFIEGDYNEQFF.

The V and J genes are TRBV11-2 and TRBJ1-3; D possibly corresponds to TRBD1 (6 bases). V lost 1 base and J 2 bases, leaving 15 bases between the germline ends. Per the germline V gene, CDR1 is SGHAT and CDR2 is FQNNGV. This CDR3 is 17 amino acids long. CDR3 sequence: CASSLVGSGGAGNTIYF. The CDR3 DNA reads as TGTGCCAGCAGCTTAGTCGGGTCGGGGGGCGCTGGAAACACCATATATTTT. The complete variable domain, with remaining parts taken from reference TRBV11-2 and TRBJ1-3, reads EAGVAQSPRYKIIEKRQSVAFWCNPISGHATLYWYQQILGQGPKLLIQFQNNGVVDDSQLPKDRFSAERLKGVDSTLKIQPAKLEDSAVYLCASSLVGSGGAGNTIYFGEGSWLTVV.

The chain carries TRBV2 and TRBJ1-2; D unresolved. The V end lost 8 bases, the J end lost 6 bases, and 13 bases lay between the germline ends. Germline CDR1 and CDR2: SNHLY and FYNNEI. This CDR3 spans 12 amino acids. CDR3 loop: CASVTPGNGYTF. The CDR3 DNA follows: TGTGCCAGCGTCACCCCGGGGAATGGCTACACCTTC.

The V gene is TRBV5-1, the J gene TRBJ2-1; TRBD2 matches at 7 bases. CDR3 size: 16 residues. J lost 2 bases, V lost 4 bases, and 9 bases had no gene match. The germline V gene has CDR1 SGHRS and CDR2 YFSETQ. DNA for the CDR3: TGCGCCAGCAGCGAAGCTAGCGGAGTAACCTACAATGAGCAGTTCTTC. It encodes CASSEASGVTYNEQFF.